This T cell receptor (beta chain) emerged from a study of T cell repertoires in aging, cancer and after chemotherapy. Study summary: Donor ages fell into six groups from 30 or younger up to 70 or older. Patients with glioblastoma brain tumors were sampled before and after temozolomide-based therapy.

This clonotype is medium-sized (0.01 to 0.1%). TCR beta rearrangements were amplified from peripheral blood genomic DNA. A mixed TRB-A/B primer pool amplified rearranged TRB by multiplex touch-down PCR. Using its own MiXCR run on the multiplex PCR reads, TCRdb lists one record per CDR3 protein. The profile shows approximately 1,300 distinct CDR3 sequences, roughly 20% of them singletons. The ends lost 1 base at V and 0 bases at J; junction bases unmatched: 8. Germline CDR1 reads LNHDA; CDR2 reads SQIVND (reference sequence). The CDR3 has 17 amino acids. The sequence was obtained from a human donor with a solid tumor. The sequenced sample was blood. The chain employs TRBV19 and TRBJ1-1; 7 nucleotides agree with TRBD1. The CDR3 reads CASSIVTGAIMNTEAFF. The CDR3 bases are TGTGCCAGTAGTATAGTTACAGGGGCCATTATGAACACTGAAGCTTTCTTT.